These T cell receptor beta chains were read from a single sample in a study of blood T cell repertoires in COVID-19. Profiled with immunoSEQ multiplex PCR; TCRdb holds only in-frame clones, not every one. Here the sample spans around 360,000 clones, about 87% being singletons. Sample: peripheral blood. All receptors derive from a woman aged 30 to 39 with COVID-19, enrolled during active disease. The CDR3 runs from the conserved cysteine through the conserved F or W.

CAWSGAGLYF TRBJ2-4 TRBV30
CASSDSRGGRTGELFF TRBJ2-2 TRBV6-4
CASRPPTGPNTEAFF TRBJ1-1 TRBV6-5
CASSSRDRALYETQYF TRBJ2-5 TRBV5-8
CASSPPSTGSRGYTF TRBJ1-2 TRBV19
CASSLRDSTYEQYF TRBJ2-7 TRBV18
CASSPGTGSGNTIYF TRBJ1-3 TRBV6-5
CASSLGPEAFF TRBJ1-1 TRBV11-2
CASSQVELAGNEQFF TRBJ2-1 TRBV4-1
CASSEVRTGGTQYF TRBJ2-5 TRBV2
CASTDWESSPTGELFF TRBJ2-2 TRBV7-2
CASSLSLEAGGPFNEQFF TRBJ2-1 TRBV14
CATTDGVYGYTF TRBJ1-2 TRBV28
CASSLTGGYEQYF TRBJ2-7 TRBV7-3
CASSARTGDQKLFF TRBJ1-4 TRBV25-1
CASSLPGQRATGELFF TRBJ2-2 TRBV27
CASSQVQGKSYGYTF TRBJ1-2 TRBV4-3
CASSGDYNEQFF TRBJ2-1 TRBV6-4
CASSPTGTSRNEQFF TRBJ2-1 TRBV18
CASSRQGVFGYTF TRBJ1-2 TRBV28
CASSVDRGGSYEQYF TRBJ2-7 TRBV28
CASSRRQGTDTQYF TRBJ2-3 TRBV27
CASSLIAATYEQYF TRBJ2-7 TRBV5-1
CASSPPREPLAKNIQYF TRBJ2-4 TRBV18
CASNRFPSNQPQHF TRBJ1-5 TRBV27
CASRGSMGDRRTDTQYF TRBJ2-3 TRBV19
CASSQENEGIYGYTF TRBJ1-2 TRBV4-3
CASSLVSTRLAKNIQYF TRBJ2-4 TRBV11-2
CTSSAPVEYEQYF TRBJ2-7 TRBV11-2
CASSLVLTSETQYF TRBJ2-5 TRBV5-6
CASSPTGQTYEQYF TRBJ2-7 TRBV18
CATSDQGLADNTGELFF TRBJ2-2 TRBV24-1
CASSENAGQETQYF TRBJ2-5 TRBV2
CASSQGSGRSYNEQFF TRBJ2-1 TRBV4-3
CASSFRGTGGNTIYF TRBJ1-3 TRBV28
CASSGHRGYTF TRBJ1-2 TRBV9
CASTTHSSYNEQFF TRBJ2-1 TRBV27
CAWSVSSGEKLFF TRBJ1-4 TRBV30
CASASGGYEQYF TRBJ2-7 TRBV5-1